This TCR beta chain was recovered during a study of T cells in Graves' hyperthyroidism and ophthalmopathy. General study findings and limits: Blood also contained most expanded thyroid clonotypes above 0.001.

Germline V gene sequence: CDR1 MNHNS, CDR2 SASEGT. This CDR3 is built from 18 residues. V trimming: 7 bases; J trimming: 1 base; junction bases outside the gene matches: 10. RNA transcripts were the template for amplifying TCR beta CDR3 regions. RT-PCR in the first round (using the HTBI primer set) targeted the TCR CDR3. MiXCR, run by TCRdb on the multiplex PCR reads, gives a single entry per CDR3 protein. Here the sample spans 360,000 or so distinct CDR3 sequences, about 15% being singletons. This clonotype was counted at least ten times. Its antigen is not known. In making diagnoses, clinical symptoms, serum thyroxine and TRAb, thyroid ultrasound and orbital computed tomography were all used.

The specimen was blood. The clonotype comes from a woman aged 60-75 years with Graves' ophthalmopathy. The chain has TRBV6-1 and TRBJ2-3, with 14 bases aligning to TRBD2. The CDR3, as DNA: TGTGCCAGCACCACCGGGACTAGCGGGAGATTGGGCACAGATACGCAGTATTTT. Its translation is CASTTGTSGRLGTDTQYF.